This T cell receptor (beta chain) was documented in a study of TIL therapy for anti-PD-1-resistant metastatic lung cancer. Overall study context: Tumors had a median PD-L1 proportion score of approximately 6%.

V dropped 10 bases and J dropped 3 bases, with 12 bases sitting between them. CDR3 length: 13 amino acids. The V gene's germline CDR1 is LNHDA and CDR2 SQIVND (reference sequence). Sequencing used immunoSEQ v3. Sequencing depth was about 2 million read pairs for survey level, about 5-6 million for deep. Clones were read by immunoSEQ multiplex PCR, and TCRdb kept only the in-frame ones, dropping some. Among 9,100 or so clones, approximately 83% were seen once, and the ten largest hold over 9.5%. Time point of the sample: pre-treatment sample, taken before nivolumab and TIL therapy. Most excised metastases sampled were pleural nodules or supraclavicular lymph nodes. Tumors were harvested before any PD-1/PD-L1 blockade. Patients were adults with stage 4 NSCLC.

The chain employs TRBV19 and TRBJ1-4; no definite D call. The source of this sequence is a person aged 25-79 years with non-small cell lung cancer. The material was tumor tissue, obtained at baseline. The CDR3 is CATRRNANEKLFF. CDR3 nucleotide sequence: TGTGCCACCCGGAGGAACGCTAATGAAAAACTGTTTTTT.